This T cell receptor beta chain was sequenced in a study of response to subunit inactivated influenza vaccine. Each CDR3 protein gets one entry after TCRdb re-called the RT-PCR reads with MiXCR. Among around 570,000 distinct CDR3 sequences, 10% to 12% were seen once, and the ten largest hold 11%. Germline CDR1 and CDR2: SQVTM and ANQGSEA. The CDR3 loop spans 15 amino acids. V trimming: 4 bases; J trimming: 9 bases; junction bases outside the gene matches: 14. At least ten counts were recorded for this clonotype. A further study also used this sample, focusing on T cells expressing NK-cell markers. That work states: The TCR beta cDNA came from 5'RACE template switching with UMIs. Sorted CD3+CD56-NKG2C+, CD3+CD56+NKG2C+ and CD3+CD56+NKG2C- T cells supplied the TCR beta repertoires. Eight donors were sequenced, of whom seven were HCMV-seropositive, while the remaining one was HCMV-seronegative. Anti-gamma-delta TCR antibody use in several experiments restricted sorting to alpha-beta TCR T cells. As a fraction of CD8+ T cells, dominant NKG2C+ clonotypes reached roughly 1.0-7.5% in six donors.

The receptor comes from a man aged 50-60 years who received an inactivated influenza vaccine. The chain employs TRBV29-1 and TRBJ2-1; 8 bases line up with TRBD2. The sample was PBMCs from blood, taken on the day of vaccination. The CDR3 DNA reads as TGCAGCGTTGTTTTACTCCCGGGGGGGCGAGGTGAGCAGTTCTTC. Translated: CSVVLLPGGRGEQFF.